These 8 T cell receptor beta chains came from one sample sequenced in a study of response to subunit inactivated influenza vaccine. Using its own MiXCR run on the RT-PCR reads, TCRdb lists one record per CDR3 protein. The sample consists of some 540,000 distinct CDR3 sequences, roughly 23% of them appearing once. These sequences were also reported in another study, on T cells expressing NK-cell markers. That source reports: The cDNA for TCR beta came from 5'RACE template switching with UMIs.

The source material was CD4+ T cells sorted from PBMCs, sampled about 13 days after vaccination. Every receptor here comes from a man aged 45-60 years who received an inactivated influenza vaccine.

The CDR3 bases are TGCAGTGCTACCGGGACAGGGAACACTGAAGCTTTCTTT. Its protein product is CSATGTGNTEAFF. V gene TRBV20-1 combines with J gene TRBJ1-1; 8 nucleotides line up with TRBD1. Trimming took 4 bases from V and 1 from J; bases not matched to a gene: 2. The length of the CDR3 is 13 residues. Per the germline V gene, CDR1 is DFQATT and CDR2 is SNEGSKA (reference sequence).

This clonotype was found a few times. The DNA of the CDR3 is TGTGCCAGCAGCTTCCGGGGGCTGAGCTCCTACGAGCAGTACTTC. Translated, it gives CASSFRGLSSYEQYF. This chain joins TRBV7-2 and TRBJ2-7; D may be TRBD1 or TRBD2 (6 bases each). The CDR3 has 15 residues. V was clipped by 3 bases and J by 0 bases, with 12 bases between them. Germline CDR1 is SGHTA and CDR2 is FQGNSA.

The chain is built from TRBV6-2 or TRBV6-3 and TRBJ2-7, with 8 nucleotides matching TRBD1. Trimming cost V 6 bases and J 3 bases; bases outside gene matches: 10. The CDR3 has 15 residues. Germline values: CDR1 MNHEY, CDR2 SVGEGT. CDR3 DNA: TGTGCCAGCAGCGAAGGTCCAGGACAGGGCTACGAGCAGTACTTC. Its translation: CASSEGPGQGYEQYF.

This clonotype was detected only a few times. This chain uses TRBV20-1 with TRBJ2-3; D possibly corresponds to TRBD2 (7 bases). Germline CDR1 is DFQATT and CDR2 is SNEGSKA (reference sequence). CDR3 length equals 14 residues. Trimming took 6 bases from V and 1 from J, leaving 14 bases between them. The CDR3 spells CSAPRGGRTDTQYF. The DNA for the CDR3 is TGCAGTGCCCCTAGGGGGGGACGCACAGATACGCAGTATTTT.

The J gene is TRBJ2-1, the V gene TRBV29-1, with 13 bases aligning to TRBD2. Trimming at V came to 2 bases and at J to 13 bases, leaving 8 bases not matched to a gene. The length of the CDR3 is 14 residues. Germline-derived CDR1 and CDR2 are SQVTM and ANQGSEA. CDR3 sequence: CSVEKTSGRIEQFF. In DNA form, the CDR3 reads TGCAGCGTTGAAAAGACTAGCGGGAGGATCGAACAGTTCTTC.

This clonotype was picked up one time. J is TRBJ1-1 and V is TRBV14, with 8 bases fitting TRBD1. This CDR3 spans 16 amino acids. Per germline, CDR1 SGHDN and CDR2 FVKESK. The V and J ends lost 4 bases and 3 bases, in that order; junction bases with no gene match: 10. CDR3 sequence reads: CASSLGGTGSDTEAFF. The CDR3 DNA reads TGTGCCAGCAGCCTTGGTGGGACAGGATCAGACACTGAAGCTTTCTTT.

This clonotype has ten or more counts. The chain is built from TRBV20-1 and TRBJ2-1; D call uncertain. The V end lost 0 bases, the J end lost 10 bases, and 10 bases lay between the germline ends. CDR1 DFQATT and CDR2 SNEGSKA come from the germline V gene (reference sequence). The CDR3 spans 12 residues. CDR3 region: CSARDLGMEQFF. The CDR3 DNA reads as TGCAGTGCTAGAGATCTGGGGATGGAGCAGTTCTTC.

This clonotype was counted only a few times. This chain uses TRBV6-5 with TRBJ2-5, with 7 bases fitting TRBD2. The CDR3 is 14 amino acids. Germline V gene lookup returns CDR1 MNHEY and CDR2 SVGAGI. The J segment lost 4 bases and the V segment lost 2 bases, leaving 4 bases of the junction unmatched. The CDR3 spells CASSYGKRGETQYF. CDR3 bases: TGTGCCAGCAGTTACGGGAAGCGGGGAGAGACCCAGTACTTC.